This T cell receptor (beta chain) came from a study of blood T cell repertoires in COVID-19. The overall study: Sites in the United States, Italy and Spain provided acute and convalescent COVID-19 samples. The analysed material was cDNA or gDNA that came from T cells, B-cell-depleted T cells, or PBMCs.

This CDR3 has 14 residues. Germline V CDR1 and CDR2: SGHRS, YFSETQ. Trimming removed 2 bases from V and 8 bases from J; junction bases left unmatched: 7. As handled by the study authors: For nucleated cells, counts were estimated from reference gene primer amplification. Profiling relied on immunoSEQ multiplex PCR, and the TCRdb table lists in-frame clones only, not all of them. That table is the source of V, J and clone size, and D and trimming were worked out from the DNA. The sample holds some 90,000 clones, approximately 86% seen once. The material sequenced was peripheral blood. This TCR came from a man at least 80 years old with active or convalescent COVID-19. The V and J genes are TRBV5-1 and TRBJ1-1; 9 bases map to TRBD1. CDR3 residues: CASSFLQGQGEAFF. The CDR3 bases are TGCGCCAGCAGCTTCCTTCAGGGACAGGGCGAAGCTTTCTTT.